The 21 T cell receptor beta chains below come from one sample, sequenced in a study of blood T cell repertoires in COVID-19. Clones were read by immunoSEQ multiplex PCR, and TCRdb kept only the in-frame ones, dropping some. The sample yields 150,000 or so clones, roughly nine tenths seen once. The specimen sequenced was PBMCs or T cells enriched from blood (not recorded which). All receptors derive from a woman in her 40s who had been exposed to COVID-19.

V and J are TRBV20-1 and TRBJ2-7; D remains ambiguous. The V end lost 6 bases, the J end lost 5 bases, and 11 bases lay between the germline ends. CDR1 is DFQATT and CDR2 is SNEGSKA in the germline V gene (reference sequence). This CDR3 contains 11 residues. As DNA, the CDR3 is TGCAGTGCCCCTCGTCCCCACGAGCAGTACTTC. It encodes CSAPRPHEQYF.

V and J are TRBV27 and TRBJ1-1; 8 positions match TRBD1. The ends lost 7 bases at V and 3 bases at J; junction bases unmatched: 7. CDR3 length equals 14 residues. Germline assignment: CDR1 MNHEY and CDR2 SMNVEV (reference sequence). The CDR3 is CASTETGGYTEAFF. The CDR3 region has the DNA TGTGCCAGCACCGAAACAGGGGGTTACACTGAAGCTTTCTTT.

The V gene is TRBV5-1, the J gene TRBJ1-2; the match to TRBD1 covers 7 bases. After removal of 4 bases from V and 0 bases from J, the junction contained 6 bases not matched to a gene. Germline V lookup: CDR1 SGHRS, CDR2 YFSETQ. The CDR3 is 15 amino acids. The CDR3 sequence is CASSDGQATNYGYTF. The CDR3 nucleotides are TGCGCCAGCAGCGACGGACAGGCCACTAACTATGGCTACACCTTC.

J is TRBJ1-2 and V is TRBV27, with D tentatively TRBD1 (6 bases). The length of the CDR3 is 13 residues. V was pared by 2 bases and J by 7 bases, with 11 bases between. The germline CDR1 and CDR2 sequences are MNHEY and SMNVEV (reference sequence). The CDR3 loop is CASSLAGGSGYTF. In DNA, the CDR3 is TGTGCCAGCAGTTTAGCTGGGGGCAGTGGCTACACCTTC.

The count of this clone is one. The V gene is TRBV12-3 or TRBV12-4, the J gene TRBJ1-1; TRBD1 matches at 7 bases. The CDR3 has 10 amino acids. V lost 6 bases, J lost 14 bases, and 6 bases stayed unmatched. CDR3 protein: CASSPGTAFF. In nucleotides, the CDR3 is TGTGCCAGCAGCCCCGGGACAGCCTTCTTT.

V gene TRBV10-1 combines with J gene TRBJ2-7, with 9 positions matching TRBD1. Germline trimming cut 4 bases from V and 5 bases from J; bases unmatched to any gene: 12. The germline V gene encodes CDR1 WNHNN and CDR2 SYGVQD (reference sequence). This CDR3 spans 16 amino acids. CDR3: CASSVQTGTGYDEQYF. The CDR3 DNA reads as TGCGCCAGCAGTGTCCAAACCGGGACAGGGTATGACGAGCAGTACTTC.

V gene TRBV2 combines with J gene TRBJ2-7; maybe TRBD2 (6 bases). This CDR3 region has 16 residues. V lost 0 bases and J lost 1, with 13 bases in between. Germline V gene data show CDR1 as SNHLY and CDR2 as FYNNEI. CDR3 protein: CASSEARGVASYEQYF. In DNA, the CDR3 is TGTGCCAGCAGTGAAGCGCGGGGAGTGGCGTCCTACGAGCAGTACTTC.

The rearrangement uses TRBV3-1 (or the pseudogene TRBV3-2) and TRBJ1-1, with D perhaps matching TRBD1 (5 bases). The V end was cut by 8 bases, the J end by 9 bases, with 22 bases between. The germline CDR1 and CDR2 sequences are LGHDT and YNNKEL (reference sequence). The CDR3 loop spans 14 amino acids. CDR3 nucleotides: TGTGCCAGCGCAACCGCGAGCAGGGCTCCGAAAGCTTTCTTT. Protein sequence: CASATASRAPKAFF.

The rearrangement links TRBV20-1 to TRBJ2-5; 7 bases line up with TRBD2. Trimming removed 3 bases from V and 3 bases from J; junction bases left unmatched: 13. Looked up from germline, CDR1 is DFQATT and CDR2 is SNEGSKA (reference sequence). The CDR3 has 16 residues. CDR3 protein: CSASSPSSGAKETQYF. CDR3 nucleotides: TGCAGTGCTAGTAGTCCGAGCAGCGGGGCCAAAGAGACCCAGTACTTC.

The gene calls are TRBV5-8 and TRBJ1-1; possibly TRBD1 for D (6 bases). The CDR3 extends over 16 amino acids. Between the trimmed V and J ends, which lost 4 bases and 0 bases, there was a span of 16 bases. Germline V gives CDR1 SGHTS, CDR2 YDEGEE. The DNA for the CDR3 is TGTGCCAGCAGCCAAAGAGGACAGCACATGAACACTGAAGCTTTCTTT. Translation: CASSQRGQHMNTEAFF.

This chain joins TRBV7-9 and TRBJ2-6; perhaps TRBD2 as D (5 bases). V was clipped by 11 bases and J by 3 bases, with 14 bases between them. Per the germline V gene, CDR1 is SEHNR and CDR2 is FQNEAQ (reference sequence). The CDR3 length is 14 residues. The chain's CDR3 is CAYDGGGGANVLTF. CDR3 coding DNA: TGTGCCTACGACGGAGGCGGTGGGGCCAACGTCCTGACTTTC. Full variable domain (missing parts from reference TRBV7-9 and TRBJ2-6): DTGVSQNPRHKITKRGQNVTFRCDPISEHNRLYWYRQTLGQGPEFLTYFQNEAQLEKSRLLSDRFSAERPKGSFSTLEIQRTEQGDSAMYLCAYDGGGGANVLTFGAGSRLTVL.

The table lists this clone with a count of one. V is TRBV7-2 and J is TRBJ1-2; TRBD1 agrees at 8 bases. Germline V gene data show CDR1 as SGHTA and CDR2 as FQGNSA. The CDR3 length is 15 residues. Trimming removed 6 bases from V and 1 base from J; junction bases left unmatched: 7. CDR3 bases: TGTGCCAGCAGACCCGGACAGGGAGTTAACTATGGCTACACCTTC. Its translation is CASRPGQGVNYGYTF.

This sequence joins TRBV7-6 and TRBJ2-3, with TRBD1 matching over 7 bases. The V gene's germline CDR1 is SGHVS and CDR2 FNYEAQ. This CDR3 spans 13 amino acids. Trimming took 3 bases from V and 6 from J; bases not matched to a gene: 3. Here the CDR3 DNA reads TGTGCCAGCAGCTTTAACAGGGGTGATACGCAGTATTTT. Its protein product is CASSFNRGDTQYF.

This chain uses TRBV28 with TRBJ2-3, with 9 bases aligning to TRBD2. V lost 4 bases to trimming and J lost 3 bases; unmatched junction nucleotides: 8. Germline V lookup: CDR1 MDHEN, CDR2 SYDVKM. This CDR3 comprises 16 residues. The CDR3 sequence is CASSSPISGSTDTQYF. CDR3 nucleotide sequence: TGTGCCAGCAGTTCCCCAATTAGCGGGAGTACAGATACGCAGTATTTT.

J is TRBJ1-1 and V is TRBV5-5; D may be TRBD1 (5 bases). The CDR3 totals 16 residues. Trimming left V 3 bases short and J 5 bases short, with 20 bases between. Germline CDR1 and CDR2: SGHKS and YYEKEE (reference sequence). CDR3 amino acids: CASSWGRGKGSTEAFF. CDR3 in DNA: TGTGCCAGCAGCTGGGGACGGGGGAAGGGAAGTACTGAAGCTTTCTTT.

V is TRBV4-2 and J is TRBJ2-5; the match to TRBD2 covers 7 bases. The CDR3 has 16 amino acids. Trimming at V came to 0 bases and at J to 5 bases, leaving 9 bases not matched to a gene. Germline V gene data show CDR1 as LGHNA and CDR2 as YNFKEQ. DNA for the CDR3: TGTGCCAGCAGCCAAGACCCGGGGAGGGGCGGGGAGACCCAGTACTTC. It codes for CASSQDPGRGGETQYF.

The genes are TRBV7-9 and TRBJ2-7; D unclear. V shed 1 base and J shed 2 bases, with 12 bases lying between them. The CDR3 is 15 residues long. CDR1 is SEHNR, CDR2 FQNEAQ, per germline (reference sequence). In DNA form, the CDR3 reads TGTGCCAGCAGCTTAGATCGGCTTCTAGCCTACGAGCAGTACTTC. Its translation is CASSLDRLLAYEQYF.

The CDR3 nucleotides are TGCGCCACCGGGACTCTAACTAACAATGAGCAGTTCTTC. Its protein product is CATGTLTNNEQFF. The chain has TRBV10-1 and TRBJ2-1; D may be TRBD2 (6 bases). The CDR3 loop spans 13 amino acids. Between the trimmed V and J ends, which lost 10 bases and 5 bases, there was a span of 15 bases. CDR1 WNHNN and CDR2 SYGVQD come from the germline V gene (reference sequence).

V usage is TRBV5-1 and J usage is TRBJ2-5; the match to TRBD2 covers 8 bases. The CDR3 length is 16 residues. In germline, CDR1 is SGHRS, CDR2 YFSETQ. The ends lost 0 bases at V and 2 bases at J; junction bases unmatched: 6. The CDR3 nucleotides read TGCGCCAGCAGCTTGGGGACTAGCACAATACAAGAGACCCAGTACTTC. The encoded protein is CASSLGTSTIQETQYF.

V is TRBV29-1 and J is TRBJ1-1, with D tentatively TRBD1 (6 bases). V was shortened by 7 bases and J by 4 bases, with 22 bases between the two germline ends. The CDR3 has 15 amino acids. Germline lookup yields CDR1 SQVTM and CDR2 ANQGSEA. CDR3 region: CSARMSGVGITEAFF. CDR3 nucleotides: TGCAGCGCCAGAATGTCAGGGGTTGGAATCACTGAAGCTTTCTTT.

This chain connects TRBV10-3 to TRBJ1-1; a weak D match, TRBD1 (6 bases). The CDR3 loop spans 13 amino acids. The V gene lost 10 bases and the J gene lost 9 bases, with 21 bases spanning the gap. CDR1 and CDR2 from the germline V gene are ENHRY and SYGVKD. The CDR3 sequence: CATKGDVAGQAFF. In DNA form, the CDR3 reads TGTGCCACGAAGGGGGACGTGGCGGGCCAAGCTTTCTTT.